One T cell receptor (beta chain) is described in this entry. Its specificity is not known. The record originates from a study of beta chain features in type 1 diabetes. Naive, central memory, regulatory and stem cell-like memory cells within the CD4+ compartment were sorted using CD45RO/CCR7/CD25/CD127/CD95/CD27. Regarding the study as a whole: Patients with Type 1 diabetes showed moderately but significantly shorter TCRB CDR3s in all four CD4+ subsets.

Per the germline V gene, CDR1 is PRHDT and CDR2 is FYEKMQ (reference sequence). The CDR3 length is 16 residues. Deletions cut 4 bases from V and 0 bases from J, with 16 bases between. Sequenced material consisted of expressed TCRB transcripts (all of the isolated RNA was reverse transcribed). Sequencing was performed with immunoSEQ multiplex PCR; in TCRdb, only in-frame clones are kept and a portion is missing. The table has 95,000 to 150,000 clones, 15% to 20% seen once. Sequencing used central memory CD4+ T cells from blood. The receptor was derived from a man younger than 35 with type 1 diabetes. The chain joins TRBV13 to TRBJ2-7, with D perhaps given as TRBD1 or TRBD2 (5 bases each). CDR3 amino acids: CASSSYRDPSSYEQYF. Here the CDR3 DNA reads TGTGCCAGCAGCTCATACCGGGACCCTAGCTCCTACGAGCAGTACTTC.